These 17 T cell receptor beta chains were all obtained from the same sample, sequenced in a study of OX40 agonist ivuxolimab in advanced cancers. Profiled with immunoSEQ multiplex PCR; TCRdb holds only in-frame clones, not every one. Of nearly 50,000 clones in the sample, 80% to 85% were seen once. This sample comprised CD4+ or CD8+ T cells sorted from blood, obtained in a trial of the OX40 agonist ivuxolimab. These receptors all come from an adult with an advanced solid tumor such as melanoma, head and neck, liver or kidney cancer.

V usage is TRBV6-1 and J usage is TRBJ2-7, with unresolved D. V was trimmed by 2 bases and J by 2 bases, leaving 7 bases between them. Germline CDR1 is MNHNS and CDR2 is SASEGT. The CDR3 extends over 13 amino acids. Written as DNA, the CDR3 is TGTGCCAGCAGTGAAAGTCCTACCTACGAGCAGTACTTC. Translated, it gives CASSESPTYEQYF.

This clone has only a few counts. The chain couples TRBV19 to TRBJ2-2; 9 nucleotides agree with TRBD2. The germline gives CDR1 LNHDA, CDR2 SQIVND (reference sequence). This CDR3 comprises 15 residues. V lost 5 bases, J lost 7 bases, and 8 bases stayed unmatched. CDR3 DNA: TGTGCCAGTAGTCAGGTAGCGGGAGCCAACGGGGAGCTGTTTTTT. As protein: CASSQVAGANGELFF.

The rearrangement joins TRBV11-2 to TRBJ1-2; possible D gene TRBD1, 5 bases. The V end lost 0 bases, the J end lost 8 bases, and 10 bases lay between the germline ends. CDR3 length equals 13 residues. Per germline, CDR1 SGHAT and CDR2 FQNNGV. The CDR3 spells CASSLDVTGGYTF. The CDR3 DNA sequence: TGTGCCAGCAGCTTAGATGTAACAGGCGGCTACACCTTC.

This rearrangement joins TRBV18 to TRBJ2-2, with TRBD1 matching 8 bases. From germline, CDR1 is KGHSH and CDR2 LQKENI. The CDR3 totals 16 residues. The J segment lost 6 bases and the V segment lost 0 bases, leaving 6 bases of the junction unmatched. Here the CDR3 reads CASSPPRTGLSGELFF. DNA of the CDR3: TGTGCCAGCTCACCACCCCGGACAGGGCTTTCCGGGGAGCTGTTTTTT. Complete variable domain (other parts from reference TRBV18 and TRBJ2-2): NAGVMQNPRHLVRRRGQEARLRCSPMKGHSHVYWYRQLPEEGLKFMVYLQKENIIDESGMPKERFSAEFPKEGPSILRIQQVVRGDSAAYFCASSPPRTGLSGELFFGEGSRLTVL.

The V gene is TRBV11-2, the J gene TRBJ2-1; maybe TRBD2 (5 bases). This CDR3 is built from 15 residues. V lost 5 bases and J lost 0, with 11 bases in between. Germline V CDR1 and CDR2: SGHAT, FQNNGV. CDR3 coding DNA: TGTGCCAGCAGCCCCGGTGGGAGCTCCTACAATGAGCAGTTCTTC. It is translated as CASSPGGSSYNEQFF.

This clone was picked up one time. The chain is built from TRBV5-1 and TRBJ1-2; D is uncertain. The CDR3 length is 16 residues. V was pared by 0 bases and J by 7 bases, with 19 bases between. Germline values: CDR1 SGHRS, CDR2 YFSETQ. The CDR3 here is CASSLGFGLRSGGYTF. The CDR3 DNA follows: TGCGCCAGCAGCTTGGGCTTCGGCCTCCGGTCGGGTGGCTACACCTTC.

The V and J genes are TRBV7-9 and TRBJ2-7, with a tentative D call TRBD1 (5 bases). This CDR3 contains 15 residues. The germline V gene encodes CDR1 SEHNR and CDR2 FQNEAQ (reference sequence). V was trimmed by 5 bases and J by 0 bases, leaving 14 bases between them. In DNA, the CDR3 is TGTGCCAGCAGCAAACAGGCCTCCAGCTCCTACGAGCAGTACTTC. This codes for CASSKQASSSYEQYF. Drawing the rest from reference TRBV7-9 and TRBJ2-7, the complete variable domain is DTGVSQNPRHKITKRGQNVTFRCDPISEHNRLYWYRQTLGQGPEFLTYFQNEAQLEKSRLLSDRFSAERPKGSFSTLEIQRTEQGDSAMYLCASSKQASSSYEQYFGPGTRLTVT.

This rearrangement joins TRBV10-3 to TRBJ1-4; D uncertain. Germline V gives CDR1 ENHRY, CDR2 SYGVKD. This CDR3 region has 12 residues. V lost 8 bases and J 4 bases, leaving 8 bases between the germline ends. The CDR3 nucleotides read TGTGCCATCGGTACAGTTAATGAAAAACTGTTTTTT. Its protein product is CAIGTVNEKLFF.

This chain connects TRBV2 to TRBJ2-7, with TRBD1 matching over 9 bases. The junction had 10 bases not matched to a gene; V was cut back by 9 bases and J by 1 base. The CDR3 consists of 15 residues. The V gene's germline CDR1 is SNHLY and CDR2 FYNNEI. This chain's CDR3 is CASSYEGQGSYEQYF. CDR3 sequence (DNA): TGTGCCAGTTCCTATGAGGGACAGGGATCCTACGAGCAGTACTTC.

The CDR3 coding sequence is TGTGCCAGCTCACCCATAACCCTCACAGGGTTGGATGAAAAACTGTTTTTT. Amino acids: CASSPITLTGLDEKLFF. J is TRBJ1-4 and V is TRBV18; D might be TRBD1 (6 bases). CDR1 KGHSH and CDR2 LQKENI come from the germline V gene. This CDR3 has 17 amino acids. Trimming took off 3 bases at V and 6 bases at J, with 20 bases between the two ends. The full variable domain, with the rest looked up from reference TRBV18 and TRBJ1-4, is NAGVMQNPRHLVRRRGQEARLRCSPMKGHSHVYWYRQLPEEGLKFMVYLQKENIIDESGMPKERFSAEFPKEGPSILRIQQVVRGDSAAYFCASSPITLTGLDEKLFFGSGTQLSVL.

V and J are TRBV6-6 and TRBJ2-7; 9 bases match TRBD1. The germline V gene encodes CDR1 MNHNY and CDR2 SVGAGI (reference sequence). V shed 6 bases and J 4 bases; nucleotides not matched to a gene: 4. The CDR3 runs to 13 residues. CDR3 bases: TGTGCCAGCAGACACGACAGGGGGTACGAGCAGTACTTC. This encodes CASRHDRGYEQYF.

The chain uses TRBV19 and TRBJ2-5; 8 nucleotides line up with TRBD2. Germline V gives CDR1 LNHDA, CDR2 SQIVND (reference sequence). J was trimmed by 5 bases and V by 2 bases; bases with no gene match: 13. This CDR3 has 17 residues. CDR3 DNA sequence: TGTGCCAGTAGTATAAGTCCCGGGAGGGCCCTTGGGGAGACCCAGTACTTC. Amino acid sequence: CASSISPGRALGETQYF.

V is TRBV11-2 and J is TRBJ2-7; perhaps TRBD2 as D (6 bases). Germline loops: CDR1 SGHAT, CDR2 FQNNGV. The CDR3 extends over 13 amino acids. V was clipped by 5 bases and J by 3 bases, with 11 bases between them. CDR3 sequence: CASSNRENYEQYF. As DNA, the CDR3 is TGTGCCAGCAGCAATCGGGAGAACTACGAGCAGTACTTC.

This CDR3 reads CASKPQALNEKLFF. CDR3 DNA sequence: TGTGCCAGTAAGCCACAGGCACTCAATGAAAAACTGTTTTTT. The chain links TRBV19 to TRBJ1-4; a possible D gene is TRBD1 (5 bases). Trimming left V 7 bases short and J 5 bases short, with 14 bases between. CDR1 is LNHDA, CDR2 SQIVND, per germline (reference sequence). This CDR3 region has 14 residues.

This sequence joins TRBV7-6 and TRBJ2-7; D is unclear. The germline V gene has CDR1 SGHVS and CDR2 FNYEAQ. V lost 5 bases and J 2 bases, leaving 13 bases between the germline ends. CDR3 size: 14 residues. The CDR3: CASSPHADTYEQYF. The CDR3 bases are TGTGCCAGCAGCCCGCACGCGGATACCTACGAGCAGTACTTC.

The rearrangement links TRBV15 to TRBJ1-4, with a tentative D call TRBD1 (5 bases). Germline assignment: CDR1 LNHNV and CDR2 YYDKDF (reference sequence). V was clipped by 5 bases and J by 0 bases, with 13 bases between them. CDR3 length equals 16 residues. The CDR3 loop is CATSGLGGTTNEKLFF. Here the CDR3 DNA reads TGTGCCACCAGCGGTCTGGGGGGAACAACTAATGAAAAACTGTTTTTT.

The chain is built from TRBV25-1 and TRBJ1-2, with no clear D. Trimming left V 6 bases short and J 3 bases short, with 5 bases between. Germline V CDR1 and CDR2: MGHDK, SYGVNS. This CDR3 comprises 11 residues. The CDR3 DNA reads TGTGCCAGCAGGGACGACTATGGCTACACCTTC. Translation: CASRDDYGYTF.